This TCR beta chain was captured by sequencing in a study of T-cell reconstitution after alpha-beta-depleted transplantation in children. Overall study results and limits: Diversity of TCRbeta at day 60 was high in some patients, arising from surviving recipient T cells and thymic progenitors. Several hundred expanded graft clones reportedly gave rise to the alpha-beta T cells present about two months after transplant.

There are 13 residues in the CDR3. The germline CDR1 and CDR2 sequences are SEHNR and FQNEAQ (reference sequence). The V gene lost 7 bases and the J gene lost 4 bases, with 10 bases spanning the gap. This clonotype was counted between two and nine times. Its antigen remains unknown. A library of TCRbeta sequences, prepared with unique molecular identifiers, was generated. Each CDR3 protein is one row after TCRdb ran MiXCR on the PCR reads. Here the sample spans about 400,000 distinct CDR3 sequences, 15% to 20% being singletons. The sequence was collected from a boy under two years old who had a stem cell transplant for Wiskott-Aldrich syndrome, so the T cells may come from the graft donor. The chain links TRBV7-9 to TRBJ2-2; possible D gene TRBD2, 6 bases. The sequencing here drew on PBMCs, mostly from graft donor cells, taken 360 days after TCRalphabeta/CD19-depleted stem cell transplant. The CDR3, as DNA: TGTGCCAGCATCCGGGGGTTCACCGGGGAGCTGTTTTTT. Amino acid sequence: CASIRGFTGELFF.